The entry below describes one TCR beta chain. The target antigen is unknown. PCR used 60 Vbeta primers and 13 Jbeta primers. Sequencing used immunoSEQ multiplex PCR; TCRdb keeps in-frame clones, though not all of them. The profile covers 150,000 to 200,000 clones, with around 80% appearing a single time and under 15% taken by the ten largest. This sample is drawn from a study of cytomegalovirus exposure and HLA in healthy donors. Study-level results: When a later analysis was performed, an Asian-associated ancestry cluster reportedly had fewer N-insertions than the roughly 700-donor mean. Available immune exposure information covered CMV serostatus only. A later analysis found that most CMV-associated TCR beta chains appeared HLA-restricted.

This CDR3 comprises 12 residues. V gave up 5 bases and J gave up 5 bases, with 8 bases separating them. The V gene's germline CDR1 is LNHNV and CDR2 YYDKDF (reference sequence). The sample comprised PBMCs. The rearrangement uses TRBV15 and TRBJ2-3, with D uncertain. The clonotype originates from a woman aged 40 to 55 in good health and CMV-seronegative. This CDR3 reads CATSPTGDTQYF. The CDR3 DNA sequence: TGTGCCACCAGCCCGACGGGAGATACGCAGTATTTT.